These 3 T cell receptor beta chains were sequenced from one sample in a study of cytomegalovirus exposure and HLA in healthy donors. It was with 60 Vbeta and 13 Jbeta primers that the PCR ran. TCRdb keeps only in-frame clones here, not all; method: immunoSEQ multiplex PCR. Among about 130,000 clones listed, 70% to 85% were seen once. The material sequenced was PBMCs. These TCRs come from a female donor in good health and CMV-seronegative.

The chain carries TRBV21-1 and TRBJ2-1; the table names TRBD1, a call not compared with the DNA. TRBV21-1 is reported as a pseudogene. The CDR3 loop spans 18 amino acids. The CDR3 DNA reads as TGTGCCAGCAGCAGGGGACAGGGGTCTGGTTTTGCCTACAATGAGCAGTTCTTC. The encoded protein is CASSRGQGSGFAYNEQFF.

The chain carries TRBV9 and TRBJ2-1; TRBD2 aligns across 10 bases. The CDR3 is made up of 17 amino acids. V lost 4 bases and J lost 3; bases outside the gene matches: 10. The germline V gene has CDR1 SGDLS and CDR2 YYNGEE. As DNA, the CDR3 is TGTGCCAGCAGCCCAAGTGGACTAGCGGCAAACTACAATGAGCAGTTCTTC. It specifies CASSPSGLAANYNEQFF.

The chain has TRBV28 and TRBJ2-1, with 11 bases aligning to TRBD2. The CDR3 covers 15 residues. The J segment lost 6 bases and the V segment lost 10 bases, leaving 11 bases of the junction unmatched. Germline values: CDR1 MDHEN, CDR2 SYDVKM. CDR3 sequence (DNA): TGTGCCACCTCGACCGGGACTAGCGGATCCAATGAGCAGTTCTTC. Translation: CATSTGTSGSNEQFF.